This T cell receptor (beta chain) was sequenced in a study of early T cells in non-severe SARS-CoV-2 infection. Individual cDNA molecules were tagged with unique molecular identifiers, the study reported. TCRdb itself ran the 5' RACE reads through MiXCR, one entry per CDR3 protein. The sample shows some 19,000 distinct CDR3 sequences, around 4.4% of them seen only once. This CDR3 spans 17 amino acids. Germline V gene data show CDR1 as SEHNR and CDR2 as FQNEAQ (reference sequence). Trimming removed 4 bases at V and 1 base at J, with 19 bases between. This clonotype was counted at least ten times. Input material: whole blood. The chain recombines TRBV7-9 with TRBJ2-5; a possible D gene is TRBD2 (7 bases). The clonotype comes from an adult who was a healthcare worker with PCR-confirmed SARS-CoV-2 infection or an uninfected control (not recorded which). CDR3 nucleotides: TGTGCCAGCAGCTCACCCCTCGCCGCGGGGGCCCAAGAGACCCAGTACTTC. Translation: CASSSPLAAGAQETQYF.